This T cell receptor (beta chain) was identified in a study of blood T cell repertoires in COVID-19. The CDR3 extends over 16 amino acids. In germline, CDR1 is SGHTA, CDR2 FQGNSA. With 0 bases removed from V and 0 bases from J, the gap between germline ends came to 6 bases. This clone was seen just once. Only in-frame clones appear in the TCRdb table, and some are missing; sequencing was by immunoSEQ multiplex PCR. The sample has approximately 250,000 clones; around 88% are singletons. Sequencing was performed on PBMCs or T cells enriched from blood (not recorded which). The receptor's source is a middle-aged woman with acute COVID-19. The chain is built from TRBV7-2 and TRBJ2-6, with D maybe TRBD1 (6 bases). The CDR3 sequence: CASSLAGGSGANVLTF. As DNA, the CDR3 is TGTGCCAGCAGCTTAGCAGGGGGCTCTGGGGCCAACGTCCTGACTTTC.